This T cell receptor (beta chain) is drawn from a study of OX40 agonist ivuxolimab in advanced cancers. At the level of the whole study: The costimulatory receptor OX40 (CD134) was targeted by ivuxolimab, a fully human IgG2 agonistic monoclonal antibody. Intravenous ivuxolimab was administered to patients every 2 weeks at six dose levels: 0.01, 0.1, 0.3, 1.5, 3 and 10 mg/kg. Of the roughly 54 dose-escalation patients, hepatocellular carcinoma was present in some 19, melanoma in around 15, renal cell carcinoma in 9 and head and neck cancer in 9. A male proportion of around 81% and a mean age of about 60 years, ranging from 23 to 79, were recorded for the dose-escalation cohort. Prior anti-PD-1, anti-PD-L1 or anti-CTLA-4 therapy was permitted, and approximately 42% of dose-escalation patients had received checkpoint inhibitors. Partial responses occurred in three dose-escalation patients: two with cutaneous melanoma and one with hepatocellular carcinoma. The point of sequencing TCRbeta in the periphery was to test whether ivuxolimab changed TCR sequence diversity and drove clonal T-cell expansion. The paper reports the monotherapy dose-escalation portion (N = 52 patients) of the phase I ivuxolimab trial.

Genomic DNA was isolated from the sorted cells so that the TCRbeta CDR3 region could be sequenced. The immunoSEQ Assay was used to sequence the TCRbeta CDR3 regions. Not all clones reach the TCRdb copy of this immuneACCESS table, which keeps in-frame sequences only. Checked studies attribute under half of the gap to unresolved V genes and leave the rest unexplained. The sample table lists fewer than 15,000 clones, approximately 80% of them with a count of one. The top ten constitute 30% to 35% of the sample. The V and J ends are trimmed by 2 bases and 5 bases, leaving 13 bases between them. For CDR1 and CDR2, the germline V gene (reference sequence) lists MNHEY and SMNVEV. The CDR3 measures 14 amino acids from cysteine to phenylalanine. The retained sequence is limited to the CDR3, 42 bases, with the frame set at the first base. Overall results and qualifications from the work: Low levels of normalized T-cell clonal expansion were also shown by some nonresponding patients. The antigen specificity of the peripheral T cells that underwent clonal expansion was not determined. In the 0.1-3.0 mg/kg groups, partial responders had among the lowest normalized peripheral clonal expansion, particularly in CD8+ T cells. Clonal expansion of both CD4+ and CD8+ blood T cells was observed from baseline to week 6 at doses 0.1 to 3.0 mg/kg. On average, CD8+ T cells showed more expanded clones than CD4+ T cells after ivuxolimab.

The trial excluded patients who had a history of autoimmune disease or who were on systemic immunosuppression. Peripheral blood for TCR sequencing was collected from all dose cohorts at baseline, on cycle 4 day 1, and on cycle 7 day 1. Samples were obtained from an open-label, multicenter, first-in-human phase I dose-escalation trial of ivuxolimab. Adults with locally advanced or metastatic head and neck squamous cell, hepatocellular, melanoma or renal cell carcinoma were enrolled in the trial. Before TCR sequencing, CD4+ T cells and CD8+ T cells from peripheral blood were sorted into separate populations. Points on this clone: Its antigen is currently not known. No clone much larger than this one lies a single base away; base qualities are absent.

The TCR was taken from an adult with an advanced solid tumor such as melanoma, head and neck, liver or kidney cancer. The chain is made from TRBV27 and TRBJ2-7; the D gene lacks a confident call. The material sequenced was CD4+ or CD8+ T cells sorted from blood, taken in a trial of the OX40 agonist ivuxolimab. The CDR3 loop reads CASSLKEYSDEQYF. In nucleotides, the sequence is TGTGCCAGCAGTTTAAAGGAGTATTCCGACGAGCAGTACTTC.